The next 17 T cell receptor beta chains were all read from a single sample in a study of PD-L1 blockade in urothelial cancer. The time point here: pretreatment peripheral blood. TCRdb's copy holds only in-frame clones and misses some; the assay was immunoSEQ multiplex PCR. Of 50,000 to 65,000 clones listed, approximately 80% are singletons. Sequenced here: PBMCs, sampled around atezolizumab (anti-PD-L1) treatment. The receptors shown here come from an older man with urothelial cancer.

CDR3 loop: CASSLEGRVDNEQFF. The CDR3 DNA follows: TGCGCCAGCAGCTTGGAAGGGAGGGTGGACAATGAGCAGTTCTTC. The V gene is TRBV5-1, the J gene TRBJ2-1; TRBD2 matches at 7 bases. This CDR3 is built from 15 residues. The V and J ends lost 0 bases and 5 bases, in that order; junction bases with no gene match: 5. Germline CDR1 and CDR2: SGHRS and YFSETQ.

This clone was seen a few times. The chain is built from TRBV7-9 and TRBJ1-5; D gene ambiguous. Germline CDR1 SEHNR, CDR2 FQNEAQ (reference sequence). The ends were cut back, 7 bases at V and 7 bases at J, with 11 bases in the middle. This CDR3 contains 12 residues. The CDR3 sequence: CASNLGRQPQHF. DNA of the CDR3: TGTGCCAGCAACCTAGGTAGGCAGCCCCAGCATTTT.

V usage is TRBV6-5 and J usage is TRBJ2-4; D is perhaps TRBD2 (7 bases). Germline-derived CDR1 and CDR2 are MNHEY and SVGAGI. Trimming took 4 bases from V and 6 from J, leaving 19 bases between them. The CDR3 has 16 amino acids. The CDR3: CASSSTGGQGTNIQYF. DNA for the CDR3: TGTGCCAGCAGTTCCACCGGGGGGCAGGGGACAAACATTCAGTACTTC.

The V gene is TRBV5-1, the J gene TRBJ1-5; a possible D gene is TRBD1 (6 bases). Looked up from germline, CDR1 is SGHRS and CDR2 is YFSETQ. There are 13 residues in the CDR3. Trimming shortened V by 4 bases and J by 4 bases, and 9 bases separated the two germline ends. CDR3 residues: CASSETGNQPQHF. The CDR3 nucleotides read TGCGCCAGCAGCGAGACAGGTAATCAGCCCCAGCATTTT.

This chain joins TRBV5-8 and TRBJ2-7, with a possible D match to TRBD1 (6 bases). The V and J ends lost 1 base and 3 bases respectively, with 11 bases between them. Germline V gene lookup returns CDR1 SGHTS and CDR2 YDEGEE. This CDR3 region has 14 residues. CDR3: CASSLRGINYEQYF. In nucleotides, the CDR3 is TGTGCCAGCAGCTTGAGGGGGATTAACTACGAGCAGTACTTC.

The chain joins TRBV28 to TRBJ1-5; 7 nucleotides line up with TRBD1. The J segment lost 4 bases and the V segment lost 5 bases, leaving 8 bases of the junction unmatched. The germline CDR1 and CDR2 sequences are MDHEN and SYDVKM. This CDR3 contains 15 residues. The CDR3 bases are TGTGCCAGCAGTCCCTGGACAGGCAGGAATCAGCCCCAGCATTTT. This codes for CASSPWTGRNQPQHF.

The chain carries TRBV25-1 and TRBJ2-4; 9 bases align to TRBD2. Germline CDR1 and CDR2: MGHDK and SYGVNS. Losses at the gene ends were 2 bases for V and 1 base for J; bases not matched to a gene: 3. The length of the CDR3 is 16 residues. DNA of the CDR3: TGTGCCAGCAGTGAAGCCAGCGGGAGGGCCAAAAACATTCAGTACTTC. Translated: CASSEASGRAKNIQYF.

CDR3 sequence reads: CASSQVTSGVHDTQYF. For the CDR3, the DNA is TGTGCCAGCAGCCAAGTAACTAGCGGGGTCCACGATACGCAGTATTTT. The V call is TRBV4-2, the J call TRBJ2-3; 10 bases match TRBD2. Germline lookup yields CDR1 LGHNA and CDR2 YNFKEQ. The CDR3 covers 16 residues. With V trimmed by 1 base and J by 6 bases, 7 bases remained unmatched.

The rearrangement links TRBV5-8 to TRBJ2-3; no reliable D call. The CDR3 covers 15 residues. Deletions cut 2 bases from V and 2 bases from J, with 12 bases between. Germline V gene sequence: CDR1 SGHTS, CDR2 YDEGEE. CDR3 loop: CASSFGVAPTDTQYF. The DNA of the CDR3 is TGTGCCAGCAGCTTCGGTGTAGCACCCACAGATACGCAGTATTTT. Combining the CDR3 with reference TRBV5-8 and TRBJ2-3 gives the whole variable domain EAGVTQSPTHLIKTRGQQATLRCSPISGHTSVYWYQQALGLGLQFLLWYDEGEERNRGNFPPRFSGRQFPNYSSELNVNALELEDSALYLCASSFGVAPTDTQYFGPGTRLTVL.

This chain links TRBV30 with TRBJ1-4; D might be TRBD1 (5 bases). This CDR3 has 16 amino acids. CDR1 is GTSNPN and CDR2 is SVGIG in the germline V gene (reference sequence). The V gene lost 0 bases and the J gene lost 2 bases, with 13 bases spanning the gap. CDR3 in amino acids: CAWSVARVRTNEKLFF. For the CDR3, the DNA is TGTGCCTGGAGTGTTGCCAGGGTGAGGACTAATGAAAAACTGTTTTTT. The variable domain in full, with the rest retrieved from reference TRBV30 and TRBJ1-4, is SQTIHQWPATLVQPVGSPLSLECTVEGTSNPNLYWYRQAAGRGLQLLFYSVGIGQISSEVPQNLSASRPQDRQFILSSKKLLLSDSGFYLCAWSVARVRTNEKLFFGSGTQLSVL.

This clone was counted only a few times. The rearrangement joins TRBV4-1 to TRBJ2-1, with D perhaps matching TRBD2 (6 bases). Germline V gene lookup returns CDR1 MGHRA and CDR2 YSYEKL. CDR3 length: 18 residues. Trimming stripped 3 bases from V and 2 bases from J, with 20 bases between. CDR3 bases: TGCGCCAGCAGCCAGAGGGATAAAAGCGGGCCGGCCTACAATGAGCAGTTCTTC. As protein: CASSQRDKSGPAYNEQFF.

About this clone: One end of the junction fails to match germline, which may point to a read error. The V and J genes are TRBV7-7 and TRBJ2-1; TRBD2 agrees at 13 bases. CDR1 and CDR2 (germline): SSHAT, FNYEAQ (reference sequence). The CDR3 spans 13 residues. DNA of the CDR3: TGTGCTAGCAGCACGACTAGCGGGGGGAAACAGTTCTTC. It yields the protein CASSTTSGGKQFF.

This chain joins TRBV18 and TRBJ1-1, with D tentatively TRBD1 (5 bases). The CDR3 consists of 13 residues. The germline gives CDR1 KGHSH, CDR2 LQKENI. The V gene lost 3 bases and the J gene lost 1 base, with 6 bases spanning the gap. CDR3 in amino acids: CASSPRENTEAFF. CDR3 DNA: TGTGCCAGCTCACCCAGGGAGAACACTGAAGCTTTCTTT.

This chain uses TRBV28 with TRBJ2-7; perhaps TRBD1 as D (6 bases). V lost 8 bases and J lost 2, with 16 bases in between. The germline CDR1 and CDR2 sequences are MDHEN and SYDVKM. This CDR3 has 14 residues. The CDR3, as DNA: TGTGCCAGCCGACCGGCAGGGGACGCCTACGAGCAGTACTTC. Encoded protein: CASRPAGDAYEQYF.

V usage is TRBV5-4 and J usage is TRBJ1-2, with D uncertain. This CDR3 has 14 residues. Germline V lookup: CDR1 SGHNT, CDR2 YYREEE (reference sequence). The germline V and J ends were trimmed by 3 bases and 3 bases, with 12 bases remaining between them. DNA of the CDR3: TGTGCCAGCAGCTCCCCGAGGGAGGACTATGGCTACACCTTC. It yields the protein CASSSPREDYGYTF.

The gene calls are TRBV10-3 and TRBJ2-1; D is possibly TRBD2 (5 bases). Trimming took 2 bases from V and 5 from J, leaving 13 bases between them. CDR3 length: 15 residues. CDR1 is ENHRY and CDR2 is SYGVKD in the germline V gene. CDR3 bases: TGTGCCATCAGTGAGCCTACTACGCGGGACAATGAGCAGTTCTTC. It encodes CAISEPTTRDNEQFF.

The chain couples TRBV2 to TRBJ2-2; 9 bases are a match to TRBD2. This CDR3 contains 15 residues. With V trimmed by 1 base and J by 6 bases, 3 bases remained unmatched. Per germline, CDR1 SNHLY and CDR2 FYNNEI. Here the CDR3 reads CASSEGLAGPGELFF. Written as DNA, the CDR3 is TGTGCCAGCAGTGAAGGCCTAGCGGGACCCGGGGAGCTGTTTTTT.